Listed below are T cell receptor beta chains from one sample, sequenced in a study of cytomegalovirus exposure and HLA in healthy donors. This table comes from immunoSEQ multiplex PCR, and its TCRdb copy is limited to in-frame clones, with some not included. Here the sample spans hundreds of thousands of clones, around 80% being singletons. Sequencing was done on a sample of PBMCs. Receptor source: a man between 35 and 55 years old in good health and CMV-seronegative. Both conserved end residues are part of each CDR3. D genes are given only for firm matches. Clone size is stated in some rows and not others, as once, few, many or a class when expanded.

d_gene	j_gene	v_gene	len	abundance	CDR3aa	CDR3nt
.	TRBJ1-2	TRBV28	15	few	CASTRAGETVYGYTF	TGTGCCAGCACCCGAGCAGGGGAGACGGTCTATGGCTACACCTTC
.	TRBJ2-3	TRBV5-1	14	.	CASCKGSGTDTQYF	TGCGCCAGCTGCAAGGGGTCGGGCACAGATACGCAGTATTTT
TRBD1	TRBJ2-2	TRBV9	16	.	CASSIRPGQGTGELFF	TGTGCCAGCAGCATTCGACCGGGACAGGGCACCGGGGAGCTGTTTTTT
.	TRBJ1-1	TRBV7-8	15	few	CASSFTQSANTEAFF	TGTGCCAGCAGCTTTACCCAGTCCGCGAACACTGAAGCTTTCTTT
.	TRBJ1-5	TRBV7-8	13	.	CASSTQENQPQHF	TGTGCCAGCAGCACACAGGAGAATCAGCCCCAGCATTTT
.	TRBJ1-1	TRBV19	13	.	CASSHITGTEAFF	TGTGCCAGTAGCCACATCACAGGGACTGAAGCTTTCTTT
.	TRBJ2-2	TRBV23-1	16	.	CASSQSWQVNTGELFF	TGCGCCAGCAGTCAATCGTGGCAGGTGAACACCGGGGAGCTGTTTTTT
TRBD1	TRBJ2-3	TRBV28	15	.	CASSTDRGFTDTQYF	TGTGCCAGCAGTACAGACAGGGGGTTCACAGATACGCAGTATTTT
TRBD2	TRBJ2-1	TRBV2	12	few	CASSALGLAGLF	TGTGCCAGCAGTGCCCTGGGATTAGCGGGGCTCTTC
.	TRBJ1-4	TRBV7-9	14	.	CASSLGRVKEKLFF	TGTGCCAGCAGCTTAGGCAGGGTGAAAGAAAAACTGTTTTTT
TRBD2	TRBJ2-2	TRBV2	15	.	CASTRGRAGTGELFF	TGTGCCAGCACCCGGGGGAGGGCCGGTACCGGGGAGCTGTTTTTT
TRBD2	TRBJ2-3	TRBV5-1	17	.	CASSSGASGLSTDTQYF	TGCGCCAGCAGCTCTGGTGCTAGCGGGCTAAGCACAGATACGCAGTATTTT
.	TRBJ2-2	TRBV5-1	15	.	CASSLTGQNTGELFF	TGCGCCAGCAGCTTGACAGGGCAGAACACCGGGGAGCTGTTTTTT
.	TRBJ2-7	TRBV27	14	once	CASSSGTNSYEQYF	TGTGCCAGCAGCTCCGGGACAAATTCCTACGAGCAGTACTTC
.	TRBJ1-1	TRBV18	12	.	CASSPTEGFVIF	TGTGCCAGCTCACCAACCGAGGGTTTTGTTATCTTT
.	TRBJ2-1	TRBV5-1	13	few	CASSPLAYNEQFF	TGCGCCAGCAGCCCCCTAGCGTACAATGAGCAGTTCTTC
.	TRBJ2-7	TRBV6-5	15	.	CASSYSPGLSLEQYF	TGTGCCAGCAGTTACTCTCCTGGGCTTTCCCTTGAGCAGTACTTC
.	TRBJ1-1	TRBV19	15	.	CASSMEYGMNTEAFF	TGTGCCAGTAGTATGGAGTACGGGATGAACACTGAAGCTTTCTTT
TRBD2	TRBJ2-7	TRBV11-2	16	.	CASSTLRGRASGEQYF	TGTGCCAGCAGCACCTTGAGAGGGAGGGCCTCTGGCGAGCAGTACTTC
.	TRBJ1-2	TRBV5-1	14	.	CASSLEFRFYGYTF	TGCGCCAGCAGCTTGGAATTCCGGTTTTATGGCTACACCTTC
TRBD2	TRBJ2-7	TRBV2	14	.	CASRNLADLRKQYF	TGTGCCAGCAGGAACCTAGCGGATCTACGAAAGCAGTACTTC
.	TRBJ2-1	TRBV5-1	13	.	CASSLGSYREQFF	TGCGCCAGCAGCTTGGGCAGTTATCGTGAGCAGTTCTTC
TRBD1	TRBJ1-1	TRBV5-1	15	.	CASSSPQGANTEAFF	TGCGCCAGCAGCAGTCCACAGGGGGCGAACACTGAAGCTTTCTTT
.	TRBJ2-2	TRBV7-2	13	.	CASSLEPSGELFF	TGTGCCAGCAGCTTAGAACCTAGCGGGGAGCTGTTTTTT
.	TRBJ2-7	TRBV18	13	.	CASSVQGFDEQYF	TGTGCCAGCTCAGTACAGGGTTTCGACGAGCAGTACTTC
.	TRBJ2-2	TRBV19	16	.	CASSPRRNGGTGELFF	TGTGCCAGTAGTCCCCGGCGTAATGGCGGCACCGGGGAGCTGTTTTTT
.	TRBJ2-1	TRBV9	15	.	CASSVFTSSYNEQFF	TGTGCCAGCAGCGTCTTTACGAGCTCCTACAATGAGCAGTTCTTC
TRBD1	TRBJ1-1	TRBV30	12	few	CAWSDGTGRAFF	TGTGCCTGGAGTGACGGGACAGGGCGGGCTTTCTTT
TRBD1	TRBJ2-7	TRBV18	13	.	CASSPTGGNEQYF	TGTGCCAGCTCTCCAACAGGGGGCAACGAGCAGTACTTC
.	TRBJ2-2	TRBV5-6	15	.	CASSLVNRATGELFF	TGTGCCAGCAGCTTGGTCAACAGGGCCACCGGGGAGCTGTTTTTT
.	TRBJ1-1	TRBV29-1	10	.	CSVEDGGAFF	TGCAGCGTTGAAGATGGGGGGGCTTTCTTT
.	TRBJ1-1	TRBV18	15	.	CASSTQGARNTEAFF	TGTGCCAGCTCAACGCAGGGCGCAAGGAACACTGAAGCTTTCTTT
TRBD1	TRBJ1-2	TRBV29-1	15	few	CSADLDRPSNYGYTF	TGCAGCGCCGACCTGGACAGGCCGTCTAACTATGGCTACACCTTC
.	TRBJ2-5	TRBV9	15	.	CASSVGGGAGETQYF	TGTGCCAGCAGCGTAGGAGGGGGGGCAGGGGAGACCCAGTACTTC
TRBD2	TRBJ2-7	TRBV19	14	.	CASSPAGGVSEQYF	TGTGCCAGTAGTCCAGCGGGGGGGGTTAGCGAGCAGTACTTC
.	TRBJ2-5	TRBV6-5	14	.	CASSYGGLQETQYF	TGTGCCAGCAGTTACGGGGGACTCCAAGAGACCCAGTACTTC
.	TRBJ2-7	TRBV7-2	13	.	CASSLGRAYEQYF	TGTGCCAGCAGCTTAGGTCGTGCCTACGAGCAGTACTTC
TRBD1	TRBJ2-7	TRBV10-1	21	.	CASSAFLRDRGQVRRSYEQYF	TGCGCCAGCAGTGCCTTTCTCCGGGACAGGGGGCAAGTCAGGAGGTCCTACGAGCAGTACTTC
.	TRBJ1-6	TRBV7-2	15	.	CASSPPNRVNSPLHF	TGTGCCAGCAGCCCCCCAAATCGGGTTAACTCACCCCTCCACTTT
.	TRBJ2-1	TRBV19	16	once	CASSATRDLVGDEQFF	TGTGCCAGTAGTGCGACCCGGGACTTGGTCGGGGATGAGCAGTTCTTC
TRBD2	TRBJ2-2	TRBV5-1	15	.	CASSWGAGTGGELFF	TGCGCCAGCAGCTGGGGAGCGGGAACCGGCGGGGAGCTGTTTTTT
.	TRBJ1-1	TRBV30	12	few	CACHGVSTEAFF	TGTGCCTGTCACGGGGTAAGCACTGAAGCTTTCTTT
TRBD2	TRBJ2-1	TRBV13	20	few	CASSWTRERVPHSENNEQFF	TGTGCCAGCAGCTGGACTAGAGAACGCGTGCCTCATTCGGAAAACAATGAGCAGTTCTTC
TRBD1	TRBJ1-5	TRBV19	14	few	CASSPGQGRGPQHF	TGTGCCAGTAGTCCAGGACAGGGGAGAGGTCCCCAGCATTTT
TRBD1	TRBJ1-4	TRBV28	15	.	CASSLEGAANEKLFF	TGTGCCAGCAGTCTGGAGGGGGCTGCTAATGAAAAACTGTTTTTT
.	TRBJ2-2	TRBV18	15	.	CASSPSGKHTGELFF	TGTGCCAGCTCACCCAGCGGAAAACACACCGGGGAGCTGTTTTTT
.	TRBJ2-7	TRBV10-3	11	.	CAIQGKYEQYF	TGTGCCATCCAGGGGAAATACGAGCAGTACTTC
TRBD1	TRBJ2-7	TRBV7-3	22	.	CASSLSPTPGTGWGWVCHEQYF	TGTGCCAGCAGCTTAAGTCCAACGCCAGGGACAGGGTGGGGGTGGGTGTGTCACGAGCAGTACTTC
TRBD2	TRBJ2-1	TRBV4-3	18	.	CASSQDDSSGVSYNEQFF	TGCGCCAGCAGCCAAGATGACAGTAGCGGGGTCTCCTACAATGAGCAGTTCTTC
.	TRBJ2-5	TRBV29-1	13	.	CSVDNQAGETQYF	TGCAGCGTTGACAACCAAGCGGGAGAGACCCAGTACTTC
.	TRBJ2-7	TRBV28	13	.	CASSLISPREQYF	TGTGCCAGCAGTTTGATTAGCCCGAGGGAGCAGTACTTC
TRBD2	TRBJ2-3	TRBV7-2	17	.	CASSLGPSGSKEDTQYF	TGTGCCAGCAGCTTAGGTCCTAGCGGGAGTAAGGAAGATACGCAGTATTTT